This T cell receptor (beta chain) was captured in a study of shared clonotypes between healthy human individuals. Each donor was a Caucasian adult residing in Nashville, Tennessee. Deep-level assay runs were performed. Sequenced by immunoSEQ multiplex PCR; TCRdb stores in-frame clones only, minus some. The sample includes under 600,000 clones, 95% to 98% of them seen just once. This CDR3 has 13 amino acids. The germline CDR1 and CDR2 sequences are LNHNV and YYDKDF (reference sequence). Trimming removed 3 bases from V and 7 bases from J, with 10 bases in between. Input material: naive CD4+ T cells sorted from blood. Regarding subset: CD45RA+ positively selected. The receptor's source is a woman aged 25 to 39 in good health. The chain has TRBV15 and TRBJ1-3; weak D call: TRBD1 (6 bases). The CDR3 DNA reads as TGTGCCACCAGCAGGGTCGACAGGAACACCATATATTTT. Translating it yields CATSRVDRNTIYF. The full variable domain, in which reference TRBV15 and TRBJ1-3 provide the parts outside the CDR3, is DAMVIQNPRYQVTQFGKPVTLSCSQTLNHNVMYWYQQKSSQAPKLLFHYYDKDFNNEADTPDNFQSRRPNTSFCFLDIRSPGLGDTAMYLCATSRVDRNTIYFGEGSWLTVV.